The T cell receptor (beta chain) under discussion was sequenced for a study of human T cells and chemical hapten exposure. Overall study: TCR yields per sample varied mostly from small pooled library volume differences. Points from the study as a whole: Sensitizing to DPC left TCRs with a frequency above 1 in 1000 unaltered.

Unfractionated whole blood yielded the extracted total RNA. Looked up from germline, CDR1 is SGDLS and CDR2 is YYNGEE. This CDR3 spans 19 amino acids. Trimming removed 3 bases from V and 0 bases from J; junction bases left unmatched: 9. Individual cDNA molecules had unique molecular identifiers attached to them by the library. In the authors' workflow: Samples contained a median of about 100,000 TCRs, with a range of 23,224 to 690,600. TCRdb reprocessed the 5' RACE reads with MiXCR, giving one entry per CDR3 protein. TCRdb's processing, not the study's, gives the V and J calls here. The table shows about 110,000 distinct CDR3 sequences, with roughly 18% occurring only once. About this clonotype: Its antigen is still unknown.

This rearrangement joins TRBV9 to TRBJ2-1; TRBD2 agrees at 13 bases. The sequence was obtained from a human donor in good health. The DNA for the CDR3 is TGTGCCAGCAGCGCACTAGCGGGGGGGATTATAAGCTCCTACAATGAGCAGTTCTTC. Residues: CASSALAGGIISSYNEQFF.